This T cell receptor beta chain was captured in a study of cytomegalovirus exposure and HLA in healthy donors. Notes on this clone: Antigen unknown.

The primer mix had 60 Vbeta and 13 Jbeta primers. This table comes from immunoSEQ multiplex PCR, and its TCRdb copy is limited to in-frame clones, with some not included. The sample carries around 70,000 clones, 70% to 85% recorded once. The J segment lost 12 bases and the V segment lost 6 bases, leaving 14 bases of the junction unmatched. The CDR3 contains 15 residues. Per the germline V gene, CDR1 is MNHNS and CDR2 is SASEGT. Study results and caveats: In vitro, a few CMV-associated chains proved specific for CMV antigens. Later work found most CMV-associated TCR beta chains apparently HLA-restricted. Reportedly, TCR beta sequences accurately predicted HLA-A and HLA-B alleles in most subjects.

Unrecorded for this donor was the CMV serostatus. The gene calls are TRBV6-1 and TRBJ1-2; TRBD1 matches at 12 bases. Sequencing used PBMCs. The TCR originated in a human donor in good health. CDR3 in amino acids: CASRLTLRDRGHHTF. The CDR3 DNA reads as TGTGCCAGCAGACTAACCCTCCGGGACAGGGGGCACCACACCTTC.